The clone carrying this T cell receptor (beta chain) was seen ten or more times. Its antigen remains unidentified. Specified time point: sample taken at primary tumor resection. This sample was included in a study of spatial heterogeneity in lung cancer. Study-level background: The study observed each unique TCR and UMI combination more than ten times on average in raw reads.

This CDR3 has 14 amino acids. The J segment lost 8 bases and the V segment lost 4 bases, leaving 7 bases of the junction unmatched. Every TCR cDNA molecule carried a tag that served as a unique molecular identifier. TCRdb re-called the 5' RACE reads with MiXCR, one entry per CDR3 protein. This table holds some 100,000 distinct CDR3 sequences, around 4.3% found once. Broader study findings: Tumoral mutation counts were tracked by counts of expanded intratumoral alpha and beta TCRs.

The sequences come from lung tumor tissue, collected at surgery. The receptor was isolated from a male donor with early-stage non-small cell lung cancer. The rearrangement links TRBV12-3 or TRBV12-4 to TRBJ1-2; 10 nucleotides line up with TRBD1. The CDR3 here is CASSSGTGVTGYTF. CDR3 coding DNA: TGTGCCAGCAGTTCCGGGACAGGGGTTACAGGCTACACCTTC.